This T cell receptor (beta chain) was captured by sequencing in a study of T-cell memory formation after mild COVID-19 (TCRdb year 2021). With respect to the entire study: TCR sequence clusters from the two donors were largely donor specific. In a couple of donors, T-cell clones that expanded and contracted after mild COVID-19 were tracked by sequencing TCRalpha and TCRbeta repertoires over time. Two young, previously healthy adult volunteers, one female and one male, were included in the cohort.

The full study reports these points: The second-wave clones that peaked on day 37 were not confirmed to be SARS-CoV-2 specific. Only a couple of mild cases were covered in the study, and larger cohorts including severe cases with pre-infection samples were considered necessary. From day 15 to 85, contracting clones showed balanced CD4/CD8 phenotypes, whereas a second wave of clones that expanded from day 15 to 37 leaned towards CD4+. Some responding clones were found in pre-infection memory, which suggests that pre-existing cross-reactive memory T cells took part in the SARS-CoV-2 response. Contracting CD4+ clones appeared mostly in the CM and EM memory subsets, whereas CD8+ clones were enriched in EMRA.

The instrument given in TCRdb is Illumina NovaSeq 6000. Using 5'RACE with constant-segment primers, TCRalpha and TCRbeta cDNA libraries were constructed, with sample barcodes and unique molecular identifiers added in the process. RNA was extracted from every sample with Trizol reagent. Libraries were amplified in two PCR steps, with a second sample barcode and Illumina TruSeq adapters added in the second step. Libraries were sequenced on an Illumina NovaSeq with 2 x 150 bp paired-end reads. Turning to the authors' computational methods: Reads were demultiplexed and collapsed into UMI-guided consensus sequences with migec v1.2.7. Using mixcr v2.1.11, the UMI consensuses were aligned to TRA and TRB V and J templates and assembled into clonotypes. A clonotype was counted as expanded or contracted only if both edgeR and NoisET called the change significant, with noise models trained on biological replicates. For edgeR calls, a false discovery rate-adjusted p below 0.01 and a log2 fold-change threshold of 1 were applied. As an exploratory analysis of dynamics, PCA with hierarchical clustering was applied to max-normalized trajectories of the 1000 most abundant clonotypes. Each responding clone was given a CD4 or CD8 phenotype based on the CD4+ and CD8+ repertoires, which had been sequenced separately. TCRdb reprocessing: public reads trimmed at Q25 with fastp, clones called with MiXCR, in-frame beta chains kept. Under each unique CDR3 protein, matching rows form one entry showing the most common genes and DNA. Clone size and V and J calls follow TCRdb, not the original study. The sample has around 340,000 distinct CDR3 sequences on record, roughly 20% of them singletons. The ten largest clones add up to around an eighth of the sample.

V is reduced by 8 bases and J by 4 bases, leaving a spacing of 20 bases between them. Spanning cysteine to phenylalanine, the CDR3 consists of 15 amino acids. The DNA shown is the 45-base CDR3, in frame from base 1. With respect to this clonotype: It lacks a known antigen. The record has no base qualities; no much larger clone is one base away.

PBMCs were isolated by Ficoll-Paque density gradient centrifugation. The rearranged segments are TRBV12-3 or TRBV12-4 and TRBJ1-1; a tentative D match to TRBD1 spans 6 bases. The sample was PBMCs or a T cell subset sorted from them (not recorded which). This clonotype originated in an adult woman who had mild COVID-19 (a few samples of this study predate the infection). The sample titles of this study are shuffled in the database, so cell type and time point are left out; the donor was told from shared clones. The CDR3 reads CASDKGQGWSTEAFF. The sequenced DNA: TGTGCCAGCGATAAAGGGCAGGGGTGGAGCACTGAAGCTTTCTTT.